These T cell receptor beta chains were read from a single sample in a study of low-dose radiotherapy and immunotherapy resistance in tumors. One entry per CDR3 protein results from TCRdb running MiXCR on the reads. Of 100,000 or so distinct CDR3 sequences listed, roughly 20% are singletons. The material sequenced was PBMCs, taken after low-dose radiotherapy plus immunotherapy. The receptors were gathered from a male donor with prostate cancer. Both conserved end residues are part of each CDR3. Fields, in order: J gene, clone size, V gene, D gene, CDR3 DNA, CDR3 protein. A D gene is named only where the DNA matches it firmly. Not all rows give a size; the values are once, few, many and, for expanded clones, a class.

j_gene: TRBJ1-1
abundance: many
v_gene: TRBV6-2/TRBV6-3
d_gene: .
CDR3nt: TGTGCCAGCAGTTTTCAATATACTGAAGCTTTCTTT
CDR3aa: CASSFQYTEAFF

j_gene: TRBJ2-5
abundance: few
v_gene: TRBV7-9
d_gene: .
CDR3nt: TGTGCCAGCAGCCCCGAAATGACCCAGTACTTC
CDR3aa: CASSPEMTQYF

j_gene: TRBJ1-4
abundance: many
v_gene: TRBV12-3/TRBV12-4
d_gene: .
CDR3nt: TGTGCCAGCAGTTTAGGGCCCAGCACTCATCTACTGTTTTTT
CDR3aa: CASSLGPSTHLLFF

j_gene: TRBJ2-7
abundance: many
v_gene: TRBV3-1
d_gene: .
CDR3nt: TGTGCCAGCAGCCAAGAGAATCAAGACTACGAGCAGTACTTC
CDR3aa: CASSQENQDYEQYF

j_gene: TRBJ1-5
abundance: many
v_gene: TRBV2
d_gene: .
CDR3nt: TGTGCCAGCAAAAGGGGATTAGACAGCGGGGGTCAGCCCCAGCATTTT
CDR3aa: CASKRGLDSGGQPQHF

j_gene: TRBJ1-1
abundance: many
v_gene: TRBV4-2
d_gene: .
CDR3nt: TGTGCCAGCAGCCAAGATCAAGGAGTGAACACTGAAGCTTTCTTT
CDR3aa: CASSQDQGVNTEAFF

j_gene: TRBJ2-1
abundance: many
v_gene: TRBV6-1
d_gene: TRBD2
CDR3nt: TGTGCCAGCAGTGAGACTAGCGGGGGGCTAAATGAGCAGTTCTTC
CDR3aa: CASSETSGGLNEQFF

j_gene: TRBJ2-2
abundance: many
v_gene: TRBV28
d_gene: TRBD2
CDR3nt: TGTGCCAGCAAGAGAAGTCTGGGAGGGGCGGGGACCGGGGAGCTGTTTTTT
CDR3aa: CASKRSLGGAGTGELFF

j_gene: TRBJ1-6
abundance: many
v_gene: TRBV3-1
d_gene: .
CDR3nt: TGTGCCAGCAGCCTTATACAGGGTAATTCACCCCTCCACTTT
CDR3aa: CASSLIQGNSPLHF

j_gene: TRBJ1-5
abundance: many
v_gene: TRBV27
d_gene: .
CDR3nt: TGTGCCAGCAGTCAGGGTTTTGGTCAGCCCCAGCATTTT
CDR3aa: CASSQGFGQPQHF

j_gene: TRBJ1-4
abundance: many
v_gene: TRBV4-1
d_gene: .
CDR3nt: TGCGCCAGCAGCCAAGTCGCCTTACCCGGTGAAAAACTGTTTTTT
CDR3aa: CASSQVALPGEKLFF

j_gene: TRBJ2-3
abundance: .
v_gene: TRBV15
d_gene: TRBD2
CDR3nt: TGTGCCACCAGCAGAGATTGGGTAGCGGGGGGGCCCAATACGCAGTATTTT
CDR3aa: CATSRDWVAGGPNTQYF

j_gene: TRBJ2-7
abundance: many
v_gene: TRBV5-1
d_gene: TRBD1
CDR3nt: TGCGCCAGCAGTCGGACAGGGGTTGACTACGAGCAGTACTTC
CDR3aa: CASSRTGVDYEQYF

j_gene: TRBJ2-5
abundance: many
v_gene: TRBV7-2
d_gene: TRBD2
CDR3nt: TGTGCCAGCAGCTTAGATGTCCCGGGGGGGGTCCAAGAGACCCAGTACTTC
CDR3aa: CASSLDVPGGVQETQYF

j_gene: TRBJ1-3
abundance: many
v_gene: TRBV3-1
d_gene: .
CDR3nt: TGTGCCAGCAGCACCGGCGGGACAACAGGAAACACCATATATTTT
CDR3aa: CASSTGGTTGNTIYF

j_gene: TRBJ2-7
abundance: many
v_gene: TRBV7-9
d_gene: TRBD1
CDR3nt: TGTGCCAGTGGCGGGACAGGAGACTACGAGCAGTACTTC
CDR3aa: CASGGTGDYEQYF

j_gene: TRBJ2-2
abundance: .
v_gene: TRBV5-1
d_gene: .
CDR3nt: TGCGCCAGCAGCTTGCGGGCAGAATCGAACACCGGGGAGCTGTTTTTT
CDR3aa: CASSLRAESNTGELFF

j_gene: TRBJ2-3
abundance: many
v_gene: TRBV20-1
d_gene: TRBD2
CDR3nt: TGCAGTGCCCCCGCCGAGGGGGCGGGGGGGCCATCAGATACGCAGTATTTT
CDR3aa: CSAPAEGAGGPSDTQYF

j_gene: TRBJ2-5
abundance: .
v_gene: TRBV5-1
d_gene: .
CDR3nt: TGCGCCAGCAGCTTGACTACGGGGGGCGGAGAGACCCAGTACTTC
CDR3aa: CASSLTTGGGETQYF

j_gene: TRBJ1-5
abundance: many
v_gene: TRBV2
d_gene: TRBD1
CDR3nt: TGTGCCAGCAGTGGAGGGACAGAACTTAGCAATCAGCCCCAGCATTTT
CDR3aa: CASSGGTELSNQPQHF

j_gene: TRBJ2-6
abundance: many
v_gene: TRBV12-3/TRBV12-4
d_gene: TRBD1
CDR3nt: TGTGCCAGCAGTTCCTGGTCAGGGGGCTCTGGGGCCAACGTCCTGACTTTC
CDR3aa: CASSSWSGGSGANVLTF

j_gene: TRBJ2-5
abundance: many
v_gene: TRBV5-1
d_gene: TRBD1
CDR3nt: TGCGCCAGCAGCCCACGTAGCCGGACAGGGGGAGGAGAGACCCAGTACTTC
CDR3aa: CASSPRSRTGGGETQYF

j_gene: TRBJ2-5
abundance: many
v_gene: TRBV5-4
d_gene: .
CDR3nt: TGTGCCAGCAGCTCCATGACAGGGGAGGGCCAAGAGACCCAGTACTTC
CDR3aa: CASSSMTGEGQETQYF

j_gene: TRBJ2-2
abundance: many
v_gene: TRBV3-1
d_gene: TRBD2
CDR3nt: TGTGCCAGCAGCCAAGATCCCGGGACTAAGACCGGGGAGCTGTTTTTT
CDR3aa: CASSQDPGTKTGELFF

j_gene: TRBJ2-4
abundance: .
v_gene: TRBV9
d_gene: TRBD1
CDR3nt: TGTGCCAGCAGCCCCCGAGGGGCCTGGACAGGGGGCTTGAACATTCAGTACTTC
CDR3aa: CASSPRGAWTGGLNIQYF

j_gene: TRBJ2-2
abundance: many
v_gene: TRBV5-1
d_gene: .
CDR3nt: TGCGCCAGCAGCTTGGTCGGGGCGGTGGTCACCGGGGAGCTGTTTTTT
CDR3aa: CASSLVGAVVTGELFF

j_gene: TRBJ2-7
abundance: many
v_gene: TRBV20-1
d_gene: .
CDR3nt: TGCAGTGCTAGAAAGGACTGGAACGAGCAGTACTTC
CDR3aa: CSARKDWNEQYF

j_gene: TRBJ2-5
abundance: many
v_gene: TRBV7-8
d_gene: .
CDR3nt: TGTGCCAGCAGCTTAGGGGGCGGGCTAGAGACCCAGTACTTC
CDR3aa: CASSLGGGLETQYF

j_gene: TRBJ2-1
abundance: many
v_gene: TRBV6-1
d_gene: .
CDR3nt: TGTGCCAGCAGGGAAAGGGACACCTACAATGAGCAGTTCTTC
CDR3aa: CASRERDTYNEQFF

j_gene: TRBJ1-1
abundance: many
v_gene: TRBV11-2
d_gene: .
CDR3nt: TGTGCCAGCAGCCCTGCCTCGGGCAGGAGAGCTTTCTTT
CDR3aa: CASSPASGRRAFF

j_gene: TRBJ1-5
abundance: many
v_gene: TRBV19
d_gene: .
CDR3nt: TGTGCCAGTAGAGCCCCTAAGGGGACTAATAGCAATCAGCCCCAGCATTTT
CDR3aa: CASRAPKGTNSNQPQHF

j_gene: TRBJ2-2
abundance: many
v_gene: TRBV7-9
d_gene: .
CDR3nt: TGTGCCAGCACGGGACGGGTGAACACCGGGGAGCTGTTTTTT
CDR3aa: CASTGRVNTGELFF

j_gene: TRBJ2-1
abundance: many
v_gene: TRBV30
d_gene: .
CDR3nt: TGTGCCTGGAGTGACCCCCTAGGGGTTAGCTCCTACAATGAGCAGTTCTTC
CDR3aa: CAWSDPLGVSSYNEQFF

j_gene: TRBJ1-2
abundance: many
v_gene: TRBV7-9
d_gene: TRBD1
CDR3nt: TGTGCCAGCAGCCGGGGACAGGGCCCAGGCTACACCTTC
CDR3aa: CASSRGQGPGYTF

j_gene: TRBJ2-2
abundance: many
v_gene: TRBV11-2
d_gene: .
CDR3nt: TGTGCCAGCAGCTCCCAAATAGGGGGGGCTGCTGGGGAGCTGTTTTTT
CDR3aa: CASSSQIGGAAGELFF

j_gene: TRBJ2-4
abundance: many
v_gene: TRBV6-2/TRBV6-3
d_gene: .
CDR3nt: TGTGCCAGCAGTGACGGGGGCAAGGCAGGGAAAAACATTCAGTACTTC
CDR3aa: CASSDGGKAGKNIQYF

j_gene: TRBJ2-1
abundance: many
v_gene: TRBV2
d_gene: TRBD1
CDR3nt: TGTGCCAGCAGTGAAGGAGGGGGCCCCCGTTCACGCAATGAGCAGTTCTTC
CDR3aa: CASSEGGGPRSRNEQFF

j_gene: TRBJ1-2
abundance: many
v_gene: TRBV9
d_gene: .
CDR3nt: TGTGCCAGCAGCCCAGACAATTTCGCAGGGGGCTACACCTTC
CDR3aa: CASSPDNFAGGYTF

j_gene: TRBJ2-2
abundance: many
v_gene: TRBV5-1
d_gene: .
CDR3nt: TGCGCCAGCAGCTTGGCCAGGGCCCACCTGAACACCGGGGAGCTGTTTTTT
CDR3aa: CASSLARAHLNTGELFF

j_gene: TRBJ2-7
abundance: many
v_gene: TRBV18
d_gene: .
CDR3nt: TGTGCCAGCTCACCACCGCCCGGGACCAACTACGAGCAGTACTTC
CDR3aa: CASSPPPGTNYEQYF

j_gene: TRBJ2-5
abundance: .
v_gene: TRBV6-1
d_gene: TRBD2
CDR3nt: TGTGCCAGCAGTGAGCTAGCGGGGGGCCCCCGAGAGACCCAGTACTTC
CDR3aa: CASSELAGGPRETQYF

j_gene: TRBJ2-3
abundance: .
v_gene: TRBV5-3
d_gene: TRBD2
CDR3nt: TGTGCCAGAAGCAGAAAGCGGGATCTACGCACAGATACGCAGTATTTT
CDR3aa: CARSRKRDLRTDTQYF

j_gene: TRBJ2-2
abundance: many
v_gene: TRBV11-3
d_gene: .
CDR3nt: TGTGCCAGCAGCAGCTCGGGGACGACCCTACCCGGGGAGCTGTTTTTT
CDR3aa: CASSSSGTTLPGELFF

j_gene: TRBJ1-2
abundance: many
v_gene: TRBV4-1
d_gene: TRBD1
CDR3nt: TGCGCCAGCAGCCAAGAAGCGCCTCCGGGACAGGGGGCACGGGGCTACACCTTC
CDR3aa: CASSQEAPPGQGARGYTF

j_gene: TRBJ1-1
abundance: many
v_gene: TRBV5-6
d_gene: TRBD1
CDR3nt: TGTGCCAGCAGCGACCGGGACAGGGGCTCTGAAGCTTTCTTT
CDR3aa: CASSDRDRGSEAFF

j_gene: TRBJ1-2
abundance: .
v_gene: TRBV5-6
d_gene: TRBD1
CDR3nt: TGTGCCAGCAGCTTGGGGACAGGGGTAGGTGGCTACACCTTC
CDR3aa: CASSLGTGVGGYTF

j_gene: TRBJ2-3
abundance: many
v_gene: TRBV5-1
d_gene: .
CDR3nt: TGCGCCAGCAGCTTGGTGGGGGTGGAGACAGATACGCAGTATTTT
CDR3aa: CASSLVGVETDTQYF

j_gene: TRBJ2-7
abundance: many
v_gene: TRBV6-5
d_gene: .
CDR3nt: TGTGCCAGCAGTCGCCGAGACAGGATCGAGCAGTACTTC
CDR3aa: CASSRRDRIEQYF

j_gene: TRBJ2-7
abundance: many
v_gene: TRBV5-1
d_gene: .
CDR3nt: TGCGCCAGCAGCTTGACAGAAGACGAGCAGTACTTC
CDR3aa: CASSLTEDEQYF

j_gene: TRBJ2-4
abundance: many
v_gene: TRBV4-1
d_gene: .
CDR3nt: TGCGCCAGCAGCCAAGAAGCTAGGGGGAGCATTCAGTACTTC
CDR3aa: CASSQEARGSIQYF

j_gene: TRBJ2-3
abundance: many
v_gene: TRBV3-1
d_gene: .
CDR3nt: TGTGCCAGCAGCAATGGGCCGACGGATACGCAGTATTTT
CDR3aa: CASSNGPTDTQYF

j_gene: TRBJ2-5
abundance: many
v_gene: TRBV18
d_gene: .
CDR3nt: TGTGCCAGCTCACCACCGGACTACCTCGCCTCTGAAGAGACCCAGTACTTC
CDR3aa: CASSPPDYLASEETQYF

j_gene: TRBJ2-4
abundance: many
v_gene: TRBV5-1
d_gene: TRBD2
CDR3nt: TGCGCCAGCAGCGATCGGGGGGGCGATGCGAACATTCAGTACTTC
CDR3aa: CASSDRGGDANIQYF

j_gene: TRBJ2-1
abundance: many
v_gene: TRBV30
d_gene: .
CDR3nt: TGTGCCTGGGTCGTAGATGGGGGTTACAATGAGCAGTTCTTC
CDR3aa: CAWVVDGGYNEQFF

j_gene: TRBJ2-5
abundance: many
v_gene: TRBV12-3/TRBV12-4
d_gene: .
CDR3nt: TGTGCCAGCAGAAACAGCGGCGGGGAGACCCAGTACTTC
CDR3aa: CASRNSGGETQYF

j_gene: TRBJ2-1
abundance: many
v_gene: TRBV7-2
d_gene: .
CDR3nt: TGTGCCAGCAGCTTAGGTAGCCTTGGGGTCGATGAGCAGTTCTTC
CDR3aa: CASSLGSLGVDEQFF

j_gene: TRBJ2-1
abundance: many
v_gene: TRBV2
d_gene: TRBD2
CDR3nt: TGTGCCAGCCAACCGGGACTATGGGCTGATGAGCAGTTCTTC
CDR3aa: CASQPGLWADEQFF

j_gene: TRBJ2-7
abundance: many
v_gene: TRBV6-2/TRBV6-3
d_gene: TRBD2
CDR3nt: TGTGCCAGCACGACTAGCGGGGGGATTTACGAGCAGTACTTC
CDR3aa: CASTTSGGIYEQYF

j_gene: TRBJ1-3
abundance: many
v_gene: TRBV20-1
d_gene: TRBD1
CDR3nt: TGCAGTGCAAGACAGGGTGGCGGAAACACCATATATTTT
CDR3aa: CSARQGGGNTIYF

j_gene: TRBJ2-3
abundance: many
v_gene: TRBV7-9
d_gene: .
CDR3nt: TGTGCCAGCAGCCCCCCCGGACCGACGGATACGCAGTATTTT
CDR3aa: CASSPPGPTDTQYF